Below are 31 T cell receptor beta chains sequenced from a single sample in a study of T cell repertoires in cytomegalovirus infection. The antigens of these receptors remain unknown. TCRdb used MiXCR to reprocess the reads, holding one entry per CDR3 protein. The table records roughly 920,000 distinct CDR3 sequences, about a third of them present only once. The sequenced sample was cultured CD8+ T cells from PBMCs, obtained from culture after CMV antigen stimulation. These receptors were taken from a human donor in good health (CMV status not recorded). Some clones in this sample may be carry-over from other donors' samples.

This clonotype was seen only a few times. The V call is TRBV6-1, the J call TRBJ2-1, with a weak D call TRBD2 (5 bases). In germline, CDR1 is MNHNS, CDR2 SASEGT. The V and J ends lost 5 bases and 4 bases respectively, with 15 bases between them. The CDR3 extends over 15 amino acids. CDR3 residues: CASSNTVTSYNEQFF. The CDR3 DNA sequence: TGTGCCAGCAGTAACACCGTTACTAGTTACAATGAGCAGTTCTTC.

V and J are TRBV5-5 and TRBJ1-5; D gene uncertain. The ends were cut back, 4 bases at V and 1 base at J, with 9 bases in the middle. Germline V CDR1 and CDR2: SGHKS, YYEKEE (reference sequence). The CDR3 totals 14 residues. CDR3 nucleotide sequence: TGTGCCAGCAGCGGGTGGGCCAGCAATCAGCCCCAGCATTTT. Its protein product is CASSGWASNQPQHF.

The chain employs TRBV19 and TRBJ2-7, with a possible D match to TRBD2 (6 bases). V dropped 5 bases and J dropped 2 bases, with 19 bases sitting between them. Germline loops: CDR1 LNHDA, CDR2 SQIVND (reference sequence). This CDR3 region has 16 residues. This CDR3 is CASSAGGFGSTYEQYF. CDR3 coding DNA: TGTGCCAGTAGTGCCGGAGGGTTTGGGTCTACCTACGAGCAGTACTTC.

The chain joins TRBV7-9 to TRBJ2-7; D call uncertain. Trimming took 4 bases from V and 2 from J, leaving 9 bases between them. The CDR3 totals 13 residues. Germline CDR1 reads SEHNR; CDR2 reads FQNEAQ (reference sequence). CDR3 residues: CASSSDKAYEQYF. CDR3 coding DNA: TGTGCCAGCAGCTCCGACAAAGCCTACGAGCAGTACTTC.

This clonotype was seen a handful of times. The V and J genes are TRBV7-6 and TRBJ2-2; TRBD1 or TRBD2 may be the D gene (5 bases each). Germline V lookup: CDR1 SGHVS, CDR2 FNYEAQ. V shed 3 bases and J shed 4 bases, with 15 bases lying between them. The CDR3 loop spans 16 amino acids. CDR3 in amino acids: CASSFPAGAGTGELFF. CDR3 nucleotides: TGTGCCAGCAGCTTTCCAGCCGGGGCGGGCACCGGGGAGCTGTTTTTT.

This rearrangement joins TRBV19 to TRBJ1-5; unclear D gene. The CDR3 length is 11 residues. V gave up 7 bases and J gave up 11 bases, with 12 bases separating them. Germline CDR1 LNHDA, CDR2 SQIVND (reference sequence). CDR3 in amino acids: CASTGPVAQHF. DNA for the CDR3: TGTGCCAGTACCGGACCCGTGGCCCAGCATTTT.

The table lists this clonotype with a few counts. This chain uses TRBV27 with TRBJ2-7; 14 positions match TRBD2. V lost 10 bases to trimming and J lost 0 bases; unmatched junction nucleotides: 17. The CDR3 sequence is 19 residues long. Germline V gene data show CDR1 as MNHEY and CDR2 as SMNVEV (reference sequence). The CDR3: CAIPSSGTSGGSSSYEQYF. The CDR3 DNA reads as TGTGCCATTCCTTCGTCCGGGACTAGCGGGGGTTCCAGCTCCTACGAGCAGTACTTC.

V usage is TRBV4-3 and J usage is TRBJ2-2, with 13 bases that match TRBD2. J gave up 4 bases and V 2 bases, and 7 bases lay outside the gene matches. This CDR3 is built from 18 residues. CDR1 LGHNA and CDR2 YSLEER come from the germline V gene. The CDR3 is CASSQSLAGGSVTGELFF. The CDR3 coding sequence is TGCGCCAGCAGCCAATCACTAGCGGGGGGGTCGGTCACCGGGGAGCTGTTTTTT.

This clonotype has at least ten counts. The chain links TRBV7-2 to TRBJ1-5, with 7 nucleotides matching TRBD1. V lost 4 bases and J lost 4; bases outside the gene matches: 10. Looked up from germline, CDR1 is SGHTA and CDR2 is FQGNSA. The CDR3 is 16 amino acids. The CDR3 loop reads CASSWTLGQINQPQHF. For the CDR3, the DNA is TGTGCCAGCAGCTGGACCCTGGGACAGATAAATCAGCCCCAGCATTTT.

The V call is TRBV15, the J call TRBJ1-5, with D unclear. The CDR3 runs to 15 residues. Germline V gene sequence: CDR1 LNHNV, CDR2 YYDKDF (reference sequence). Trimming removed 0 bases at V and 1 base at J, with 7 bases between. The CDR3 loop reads CATSRDQASNQPQHF. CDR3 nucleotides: TGTGCCACCAGCAGAGATCAAGCCAGCAATCAGCCCCAGCATTTT.

In nucleotides, the CDR3 is TGTGCCAGCAGGCTAGCGGGGGGAAGGGCGGATACGCAGTATTTT. It is translated as CASRLAGGRADTQYF. The rearrangement uses TRBV27 and TRBJ2-3; 11 positions agree with TRBD2. The germline gives CDR1 MNHEY, CDR2 SMNVEV (reference sequence). The CDR3 runs to 15 residues. V trimming: 6 bases; J trimming: 6 bases; junction bases outside the gene matches: 8.

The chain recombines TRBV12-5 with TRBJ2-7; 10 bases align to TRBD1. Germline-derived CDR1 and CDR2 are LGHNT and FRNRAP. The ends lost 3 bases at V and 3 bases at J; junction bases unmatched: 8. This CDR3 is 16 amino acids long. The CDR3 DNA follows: TGTGCTAGTGGTTTTGTAGGAGGGACAGGGGACTACGAGCAGTACTTC. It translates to CASGFVGGTGDYEQYF. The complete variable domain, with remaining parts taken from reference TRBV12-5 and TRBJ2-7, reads DARVTQTPRHKVTEMGQEVTMRCQPILGHNTVFWYRQTMMQGLELLAYFRNRAPLDDSGMPKDRFSAEMPDATLATLKIQPSEPRDSAVYFCASGFVGGTGDYEQYFGPGTRLTVT.

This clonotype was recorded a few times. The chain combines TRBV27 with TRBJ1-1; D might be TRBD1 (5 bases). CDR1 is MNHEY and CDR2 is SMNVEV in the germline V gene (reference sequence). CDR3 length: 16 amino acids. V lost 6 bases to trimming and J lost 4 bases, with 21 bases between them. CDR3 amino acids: CASSYLGVGVSTEAFF. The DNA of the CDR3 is TGTGCCAGCAGCTACCTAGGGGTTGGCGTGAGCACTGAAGCTTTCTTT.

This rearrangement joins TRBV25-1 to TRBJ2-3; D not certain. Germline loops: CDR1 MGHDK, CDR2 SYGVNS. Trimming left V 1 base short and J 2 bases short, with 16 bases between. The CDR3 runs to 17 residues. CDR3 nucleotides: TGTGCCAGCAGTGAATTGTCTTACCTACCCAACACAGATACGCAGTATTTT. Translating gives CASSELSYLPNTDTQYF.

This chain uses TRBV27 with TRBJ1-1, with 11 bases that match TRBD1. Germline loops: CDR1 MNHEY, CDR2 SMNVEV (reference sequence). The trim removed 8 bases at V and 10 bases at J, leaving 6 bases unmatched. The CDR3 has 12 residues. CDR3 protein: CASGSGTGGAFF. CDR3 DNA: TGTGCCAGCGGATCCGGGACAGGGGGAGCTTTCTTT.

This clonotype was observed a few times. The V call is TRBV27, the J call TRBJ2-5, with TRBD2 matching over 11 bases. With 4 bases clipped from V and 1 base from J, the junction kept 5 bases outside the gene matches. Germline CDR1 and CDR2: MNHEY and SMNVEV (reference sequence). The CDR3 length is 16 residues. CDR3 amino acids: CASSSIAGGSQETQYF. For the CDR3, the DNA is TGTGCCAGCAGTTCGATAGCGGGGGGGTCCCAAGAGACCCAGTACTTC.

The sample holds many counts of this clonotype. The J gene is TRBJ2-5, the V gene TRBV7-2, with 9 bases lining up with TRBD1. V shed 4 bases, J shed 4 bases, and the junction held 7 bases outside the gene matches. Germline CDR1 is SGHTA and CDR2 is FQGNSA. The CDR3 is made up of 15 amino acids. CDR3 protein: CASSSHRGPLETQYF. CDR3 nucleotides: TGTGCCAGCAGCTCCCACAGGGGGCCGCTAGAGACCCAGTACTTC. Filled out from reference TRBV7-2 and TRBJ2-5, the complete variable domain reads GAGVSQSPSNKVTEKGKDVELRCDPISGHTALYWYRQSLGQGLEFLIYFQGNSAPDKSGLPSDRFSAERTGGSVSTLTIQRTQQEDSAVYLCASSSHRGPLETQYFGPGTRLLVL.

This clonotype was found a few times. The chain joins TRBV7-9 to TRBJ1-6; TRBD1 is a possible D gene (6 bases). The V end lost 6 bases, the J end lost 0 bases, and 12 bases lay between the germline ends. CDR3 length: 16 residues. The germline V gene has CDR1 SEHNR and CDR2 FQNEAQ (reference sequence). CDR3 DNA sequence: TGTGCCAGCAGTCACAGGGAAAGCTCCTATAATTCACCCCTCCACTTT. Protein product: CASSHRESSYNSPLHF.

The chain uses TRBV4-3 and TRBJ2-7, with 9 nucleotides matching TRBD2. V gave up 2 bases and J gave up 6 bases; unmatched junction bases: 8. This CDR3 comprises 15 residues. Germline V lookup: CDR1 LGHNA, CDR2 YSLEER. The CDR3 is CASSQKSGGPAEQYF. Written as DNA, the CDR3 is TGCGCCAGCAGCCAAAAAAGCGGGGGGCCTGCCGAGCAGTACTTC.

CDR3 residues: CSARDSPRGGYTF. In nucleotides, the CDR3 is TGCAGTGCTAGGGACTCCCCCCGGGGCGGCTACACCTTC. The chain joins TRBV20-1 to TRBJ1-2; TRBD1 is a possible D gene (5 bases). V shed 3 bases and J shed 8 bases, with 16 bases lying between them. Germline V gene sequence: CDR1 DFQATT, CDR2 SNEGSKA (reference sequence). The CDR3 consists of 13 residues.

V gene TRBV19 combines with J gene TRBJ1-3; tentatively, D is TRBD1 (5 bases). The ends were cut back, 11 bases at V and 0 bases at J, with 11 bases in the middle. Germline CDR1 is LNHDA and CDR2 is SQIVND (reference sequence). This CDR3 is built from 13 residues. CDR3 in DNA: TGTGCCGGATCGCAGGGCTCTGGAAACACCATATATTTT. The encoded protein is CAGSQGSGNTIYF.

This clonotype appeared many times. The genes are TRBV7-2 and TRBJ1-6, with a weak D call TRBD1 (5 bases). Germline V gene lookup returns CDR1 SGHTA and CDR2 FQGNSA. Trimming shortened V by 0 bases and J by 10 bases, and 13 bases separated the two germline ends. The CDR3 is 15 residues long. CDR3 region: CASSLALGGGSPLHF. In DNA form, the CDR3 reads TGTGCCAGCAGCTTAGCGCTGGGGGGTGGATCACCCCTCCACTTT.

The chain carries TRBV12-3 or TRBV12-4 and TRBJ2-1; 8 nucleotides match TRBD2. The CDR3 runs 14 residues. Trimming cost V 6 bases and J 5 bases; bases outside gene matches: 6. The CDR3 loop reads CASREPGGHNEQFF. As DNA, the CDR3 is TGTGCCAGCAGGGAGCCGGGGGGGCACAATGAGCAGTTCTTC.

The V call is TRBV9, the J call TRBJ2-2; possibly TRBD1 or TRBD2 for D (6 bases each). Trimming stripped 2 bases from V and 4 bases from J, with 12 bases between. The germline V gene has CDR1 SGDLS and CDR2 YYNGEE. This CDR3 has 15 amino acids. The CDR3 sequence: CASSVTGASTGELFF. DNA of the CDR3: TGTGCCAGCAGCGTCACGGGGGCCTCCACCGGGGAGCTGTTTTTT.

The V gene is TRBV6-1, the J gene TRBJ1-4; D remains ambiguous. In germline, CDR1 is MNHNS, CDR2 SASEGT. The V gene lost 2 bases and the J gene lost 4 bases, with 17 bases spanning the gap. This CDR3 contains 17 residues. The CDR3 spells CASSETLTLNGNEKLFF. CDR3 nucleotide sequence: TGTGCCAGCAGTGAAACCCTGACTCTGAATGGTAATGAAAAACTGTTTTTT.

DNA for the CDR3: TGTGCCAGCAGCTCACGCAACGTGCCCCAGCCCGCGAACACCGGGGAGCTGTTTTTT. It specifies CASSSRNVPQPANTGELFF. This rearrangement joins TRBV7-9 to TRBJ2-2, with D unclear. The length of the CDR3 is 19 residues. Trimming took off 4 bases at V and 0 bases at J, with 21 bases between the two ends. Germline CDR1 is SEHNR and CDR2 is FQNEAQ (reference sequence).

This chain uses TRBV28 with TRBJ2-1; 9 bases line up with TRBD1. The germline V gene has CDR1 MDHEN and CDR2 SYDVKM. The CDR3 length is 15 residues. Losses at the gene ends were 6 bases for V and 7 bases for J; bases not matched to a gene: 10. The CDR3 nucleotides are TGTGCCAGCAGCCCGGACAGGGGAGGAATAAATGAGCAGTTCTTC. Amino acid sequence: CASSPDRGGINEQFF.

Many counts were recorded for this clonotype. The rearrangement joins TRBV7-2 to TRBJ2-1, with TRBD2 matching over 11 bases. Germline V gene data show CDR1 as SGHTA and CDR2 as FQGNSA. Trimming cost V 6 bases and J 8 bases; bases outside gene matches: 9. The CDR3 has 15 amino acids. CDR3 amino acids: CASSLAGGPSHEQFF. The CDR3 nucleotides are TGTGCCAGCAGTCTAGCGGGGGGCCCTTCCCATGAGCAGTTCTTC.

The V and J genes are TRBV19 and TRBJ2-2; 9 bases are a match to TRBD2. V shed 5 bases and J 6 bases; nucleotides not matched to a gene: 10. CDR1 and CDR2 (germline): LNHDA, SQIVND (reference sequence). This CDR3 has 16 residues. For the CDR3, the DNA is TGTGCCAGTAGTGTTCCGGGACTAGCTGCCGCCGGGGAGCTGTTTTTT. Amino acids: CASSVPGLAAAGELFF.

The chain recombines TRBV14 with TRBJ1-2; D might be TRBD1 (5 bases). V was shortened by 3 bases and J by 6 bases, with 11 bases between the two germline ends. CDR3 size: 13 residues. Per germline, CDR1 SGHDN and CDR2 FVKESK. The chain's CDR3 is CASSQGLWDGYTF. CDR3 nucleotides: TGTGCCAGCAGCCAGGGACTTTGGGATGGCTACACCTTC.

CDR3 sequence: CASTSYRDHSHEQFF. In DNA, the CDR3 is TGTGCCAGCACCTCCTACCGGGACCACAGCCATGAGCAGTTCTTC. This sequence joins TRBV27 and TRBJ2-1, with D perhaps being TRBD1 or TRBD2 (5 bases each). Germline CDR1 is MNHEY and CDR2 is SMNVEV (reference sequence). The V end lost 7 bases, the J end lost 8 bases, and 21 bases lay between the germline ends. The CDR3 is 15 amino acids.